These T cell receptor delta chains were read from a single sample in a study of Vγ9Vδ2 T cells in congenital toxoplasmosis. TCRdb reanalysed the reads with CATT. The data contain just under 800 delta-chain clones, roughly 14% of them singletons. The sample taken for sequencing was gamma-delta T cells from blood. These receptors all come from a child under 10 years old born to a mother with Toxoplasma gondii infection during pregnancy, either congenitally infected or uninfected (not recorded which). Both conserved end residues are trimmed from each CDR3. Clone size is given for some rows only: seen once, a few or many times, or a class if the clone is expanded.

v_gene	len	abundance	j_gene	CDR3aa
TRDV2	17	few	TRDJ1	ACDTVGDQSSWDTDKLI
TRDV3	14	medium-sized	TRDJ1	AFGPWGIRNTDKLI
TRDV2	16	large	TRDJ1	ACDRSGDARLYTDKLI
TRDV1	15	-	TRDJ1	ALGDPSSREYTDKLI
TRDV2	14	large	TRDJ1	ACDTPWGIDTDKLI
TRDV2	16	-	TRDJ1	ACDTGRGKKTDTDKLI
TRDV1	26	-	TRDJ3	ALGEPPRSIVLGDTPTPSSWDTRQMF
TRDV1	20	large	TRDJ1	ALGEPPRSIVLGDTCADKLI
TRDV2	14	large	TRDJ1	ACDTLGSRGTDKLI
TRDV3	13	large	TRDJ1	ALRNGVYSADKLI
TRDV1	25	large	TRDJ1	ALGELGLMYWGIPTPTDTRRTDKLI
TRDV2	13	large	TRDJ1	ACDYWGIRADKLI
TRDV2	14	large	TRDJ4	ACDTVGLLGERPLI
TRDV2	13	large	TRDJ3	ACDGIRSDTRQMF
TRDV3	15	large	TRDJ1	AFAIRLLLGGTDKLI
TRDV2	12	large	TRDJ1	ACDTWGNTDKLI
TRDV2	15	large	TRDJ3	ACDNWGSSWDTRQMF
TRDV2	16	large	TRDJ3	ACDTGGYSSWDTRQMF
TRDV1	16	large	TRDJ1	ALGELPPRTGGCYKLI
TRDV2	12	large	TRDJ1	ACDVLGDGDKLI
TRDV2	14	large	TRDJ2	ACDTIGTSLTAQLF
TRDV1	23	few	TRDJ1	ALGERPLLTYVLGDVLSATDKLI
TRDV2	13	large	TRDJ1	ACDTWGLNPDKLI
TRDV2	18	large	TRDJ3	ACDKAGGYSSSWDTRQMF